This note documents a single TCR beta chain sequence. Its antigen is not identified. The PCR contained 60 Vbeta and 13 Jbeta primers. TCRdb keeps only in-frame clones here, not all; method: immunoSEQ multiplex PCR. In the table there are about 180,000 clones, around 80% of which are singletons. This record belongs to a study of cytomegalovirus exposure and HLA in healthy donors. Regarding the study as a whole: Presence/absence analyses took donor sequencing depth as roughly uniform.

This CDR3 region has 15 residues. With 5 bases clipped from V and 7 bases from J, the junction kept 10 bases outside the gene matches. Germline loops: CDR1 SGHAT, CDR2 FQNNGV. The genes are TRBV11-2 and TRBJ1-2, with 10 bases fitting TRBD1. The sequence was obtained from a girl aged 2 to 10 in good health and CMV-seropositive. The sequenced sample was PBMCs. Here the CDR3 DNA reads TGTGCCAGCAGCGCCAGAAACCGGGACAGGGGTGGCTACACCTTC. Encoded protein: CASSARNRDRGGYTF.